A selection of T cell receptor beta chains follows, all from one sample in a study of cytomegalovirus exposure and HLA in healthy donors. The repertoire was sequenced with immunoSEQ multiplex PCR; TCRdb's copy has only in-frame clones and lacks some. This table holds 200,000 to 250,000 clones, 82% found once. Sequencing input: PBMCs. The source is a woman between 35 and 50 years old in good health and CMV-seropositive. Both conserved end residues are part of each CDR3. The D gene is left open where the match is weak. Size values are once, few and many counts, or a class for expanded clones, and some rows have none.

V	D	J	size	DNA	CDR3
TRBV6-1	TRBD2	TRBJ2-5	-	TGTGCCAGCAGTGAGGTCCTAGCGGGAGCAAAGGAGCAGTACTTC	CASSEVLAGAKEQYF
TRBV7-2	-	TRBJ2-1	once	TGTGCCAGCAGCTTAGCTACCCTAGCCCCCTACAATGAGCAGTTCTTC	CASSLATLAPYNEQFF
TRBV27	-	TRBJ1-5	-	TGTGCCAGCAGTAGAGGAAGGAGCAATCAGCCCCAGCATTTT	CASSRGRSNQPQHF
TRBV19	TRBD1	TRBJ2-7	-	TGTGCCAGTAGTATAGTGGAGACAGGGACCTACGAGCAGTACTTC	CASSIVETGTYEQYF
TRBV4-3	TRBD2	TRBJ2-7	once	TGCGCCAGCAGCCAAGTTGGGAGTGTGGTTAGCGGGATGAACTTC	CASSQVGSVVSGMNF
TRBV2	-	TRBJ1-2	-	TGTGCCAGCAGCCCGGGTCCCCAGAACGGCTACACCTTC	CASSPGPQNGYTF
TRBV19	TRBD2	TRBJ2-7	-	TGTGCCAGTAGCCTACAGCGGGAGGGGTCGTACGAGCAGTACTTC	CASSLQREGSYEQYF
TRBV4-3	-	TRBJ1-1	few	TGCGCCAGCAGCCATCTAACAGCCCGGTACACTGAAGCTTTCTTT	CASSHLTARYTEAFF
TRBV6-1	-	TRBJ1-1	-	TGTGCCAGCAGCCCGGGACTAAACACTGAAGCTTTCTTT	CASSPGLNTEAFF
TRBV5-4	TRBD2	TRBJ2-3	-	TGTGCCAGCAGCTTTGGGGGGAATAGCGGGAGCCTCACAGATACGCAGTATTTT	CASSFGGNSGSLTDTQYF
TRBV18	-	TRBJ1-6	once	TGTGCCAGCTCGCCGACAGGTAATTCACCCCTCCACTTT	CASSPTGNSPLHF
TRBV9	TRBD1	TRBJ2-3	-	TGTGCCAGCAGCCCAATCGGGACAGGGGGAGAAACAGATACGCAGTATTTT	CASSPIGTGGETDTQYF
TRBV2	TRBD2	TRBJ2-5	-	TGTGCCAGCAGTGCCTCGACTAGCGCTCAGGGGACCCAGTACTTC	CASSASTSAQGTQYF
TRBV7-3	TRBD2	TRBJ2-2	-	TGTGCCAGCAGCTTATCTAGCGGGAACACCGGGGAGCTGTTTTTT	CASSLSSGNTGELFF
TRBV2	-	TRBJ2-4	-	TGTGCCAGCAGCTTTACATGGGCCAAAAACATTCAGTACTTC	CASSFTWAKNIQYF
TRBV27	-	TRBJ2-5	-	TGTGCCAGCAGTTTATTTTCCCGGGAGACCCAGTACTTC	CASSLFSRETQYF
TRBV5-5	-	TRBJ1-2	-	TGTGCCAGCAGCTTGGGTCCGGGGGAGGATGGCTATGGCTACACCTTC	CASSLGPGEDGYGYTF
TRBV5-5	TRBD1	TRBJ2-3	once	TGTGCCAGCAGCTTGCCCCGGACAGGGAGCACAGATACGCAGTATTTT	CASSLPRTGSTDTQYF
TRBV5-1	TRBD2	TRBJ2-7	few	TGCGCCAGCAGCTTGGGAGGCGGGGGGGTTTCGCTCGAGCAGTACTTC	CASSLGGGGVSLEQYF
TRBV6-5	-	TRBJ1-2	-	TGTGCCAGCTCGGGTTCAAACTATGGCTACACCTTC	CASSGSNYGYTF
TRBV6-5	-	TRBJ1-5	-	TGTGCCAGCAGCCCTCAGGGAAGGAATCAGCCCCAGCATTTT	CASSPQGRNQPQHF
TRBV19	TRBD2	TRBJ2-2	-	TGTGCCAGTAGTCCCGCGGTAGGCCAGCGGGAGCAAGGAACCGGGGAGCTGTTTTTT	CASSPAVGQREQGTGELFF
TRBV5-1	-	TRBJ2-1	-	TGCGCCAGCAGCTTGACAGGCGAATCCTACAATGAGCAGTTCTTC	CASSLTGESYNEQFF
TRBV5-1	TRBD2	TRBJ2-7	-	TGCGCCAGCAGCTGGACTAGCGGGACCACCTACGAGCAGTACTTC	CASSWTSGTTYEQYF
TRBV7-2	TRBD1	TRBJ1-3	-	TGTGCCAGCAGCATACGGACAGGGTCTGGAAACACCATATATTTT	CASSIRTGSGNTIYF
TRBV6-1	-	TRBJ2-5	-	TGTGCCAGCAGTGGTACAGGGATAATGCAGACCCAGTACTTC	CASSGTGIMQTQYF
TRBV30	TRBD1	TRBJ1-3	-	TGTGCCTGGGGCAGGGGGCCCACTGGAAACACCATATATTTT	CAWGRGPTGNTIYF
TRBV7-2	-	TRBJ1-3	-	TGTGCCAGCAGCCTTCTTAGCTCTGGAAACACCATATATTTT	CASSLLSSGNTIYF
TRBV10-3	TRBD2	TRBJ2-4	-	TGTGCCATCAGTGAGTCTGCTAGCGGAAACATTCAGTACTTC	CAISESASGNIQYF
TRBV5-8	TRBD2	TRBJ2-5	-	TGTGCCAGCAGCCGAGTCACTAGCGGGGGCGCGACCCAGTACTTC	CASSRVTSGGATQYF
TRBV2	TRBD2	TRBJ2-7	-	TGTGCCAGCACCTCGGGCGGGGGCGAGCAGTACTTC	CASTSGGGEQYF
TRBV18	-	TRBJ2-7	-	TGTGCCAGCTCACCAGGGACTGGCTACGAGCAGTACTTC	CASSPGTGYEQYF
TRBV5-4	-	TRBJ1-1	-	TGTGCCAGCAGTTATTTCGGTACAGGGCAGACTGAAGCTTTCTTT	CASSYFGTGQTEAFF
TRBV11-1	-	TRBJ2-7	-	TGTGCCAGCAGCTTAGCCACCGGACGCGGGCGAGGTTACGAGCAGTACTTC	CASSLATGRGRGYEQYF
TRBV7-8	-	TRBJ1-1	-	TGTGCCAGCAGCTTGAGAGGGTGGAGGGATTTGGCGGGGAACACTGAAGCTTTCTTT	CASSLRGWRDLAGNTEAFF
TRBV7-2	-	TRBJ2-3	-	TGTGCCAGCAGCTCCCTAAGTAGCACAGATACGCAGTATTTT	CASSSLSSTDTQYF
TRBV18	-	TRBJ1-1	-	TGTGCCAGCTCACCGACTGAGGAGCCAACTGAAGCTTTCTTT	CASSPTEEPTEAFF
TRBV25-1	-	TRBJ2-3	few	TGTGCCAGCAGTGAATCAAACGGGGGAGAAGCAGATACGCAGTATTTT	CASSESNGGEADTQYF
TRBV9	-	TRBJ2-7	-	TGTGCCAGCAGCGCGGACTTCTCCTACGAGCAGTACTTC	CASSADFSYEQYF
TRBV6-5	TRBD1	TRBJ2-3	-	TGTGCCAGCAGCCAGGGGGCTGCGGGGGATACGCAGTATTTT	CASSQGAAGDTQYF
TRBV19	-	TRBJ2-3	-	TGTGCCAGTTTCGCCCGGGGAGAGGCCACAGATACGCAGTATTTT	CASFARGEATDTQYF
TRBV30	-	TRBJ1-1	-	TGTGCCTGGACTACAAACAGGGACACTGAAGCTTTCTTT	CAWTTNRDTEAFF
TRBV30	-	TRBJ2-5	-	TGTGCCTGGAGTGTCTTTGGAGGGGGCCGGGAGACCCAGTACTTC	CAWSVFGGGRETQYF
TRBV2	-	TRBJ1-4	-	TGTGCCAGCAGAAAGGAACAGATAGTTGCAACTAATGAAAAACTGTTTTTT	CASRKEQIVATNEKLFF
TRBV27	TRBD1	TRBJ1-2	-	TGTGCCAGCAGTCCCGCGGACAGGGCCGGTTTTATCTATGGCTACACCTTC	CASSPADRAGFIYGYTF
TRBV19	TRBD2	TRBJ2-5	-	TGTGCCAGTAGCGCAAAGGTGGCGGGGGGTCTGACGACCCAGTACTTC	CASSAKVAGGLTTQYF
TRBV5-1	-	TRBJ2-7	-	TGCGCCAGCAGCCTCACAGGGCGTCCGCCTTTCGACGAGCAGTACTTC	CASSLTGRPPFDEQYF
TRBV29-1	TRBD1	TRBJ1-4	-	TGCAGCGGGGGACAGCAGAATGAAAAACTGTTTTTT	CSGGQQNEKLFF
TRBV2	TRBD2	TRBJ2-1	-	TGTGCCAGCAGTCCCTCGGGCGGGGGGCCCTCCTACAATGAGCAGTTCTTC	CASSPSGGGPSYNEQFF
TRBV11-3	TRBD2	TRBJ2-3	-	TGTGCCAGCAGCTGGGGGAGAGCGGGGGTCTCAGATACGCAGTATTTT	CASSWGRAGVSDTQYF
TRBV7-9	TRBD1	TRBJ2-7	-	TGTTCCAGCAGCTTAGCGCTTGGGACAGGGGAGGGCCACGAGCAGTACTTC	CSSSLALGTGEGHEQYF
TRBV7-9	-	TRBJ1-2	few	TGTGCCAGCAGCTTAGGGCAGGTTAACTATGGCTACACCTTC	CASSLGQVNYGYTF
TRBV9	TRBD1	TRBJ1-2	once	TGTGCCAGCAGTCCGACAGGGGGACATGGCTACACCTTC	CASSPTGGHGYTF
TRBV5-6	TRBD2	TRBJ2-2	-	TGTGCCAGCAGCTTAACGTGGCATGGACTAGCGAACACCGGGGAGCTGTTTTTT	CASSLTWHGLANTGELFF
TRBV4-3	TRBD2	TRBJ2-3	-	TGCGCCAGCAGCCAAGATCGAAGCGGGAGAACAGATACGCAGTATTTT	CASSQDRSGRTDTQYF
TRBV19	-	TRBJ1-4	-	TGTGCCAGTAGTATATCGGGGTCCGAAGAAAAACTGTTTTTT	CASSISGSEEKLFF
TRBV7-2	TRBD2	TRBJ2-3	-	TGTGCCAGCAGCTTAGTCGGCGGGGGGGAGGATACGCAGTATTTT	CASSLVGGGEDTQYF
TRBV7-6	TRBD2	TRBJ2-3	-	TGTGCCAGCCGTCCGCGGGAGATGTCAGATACGCAGTATTTT	CASRPREMSDTQYF
TRBV13	TRBD2	TRBJ2-1	-	TGTGCCAGCAGCGCGCTGACTAGCGCCATGGGAGGCGATGAGCAGTTCTTC	CASSALTSAMGGDEQFF